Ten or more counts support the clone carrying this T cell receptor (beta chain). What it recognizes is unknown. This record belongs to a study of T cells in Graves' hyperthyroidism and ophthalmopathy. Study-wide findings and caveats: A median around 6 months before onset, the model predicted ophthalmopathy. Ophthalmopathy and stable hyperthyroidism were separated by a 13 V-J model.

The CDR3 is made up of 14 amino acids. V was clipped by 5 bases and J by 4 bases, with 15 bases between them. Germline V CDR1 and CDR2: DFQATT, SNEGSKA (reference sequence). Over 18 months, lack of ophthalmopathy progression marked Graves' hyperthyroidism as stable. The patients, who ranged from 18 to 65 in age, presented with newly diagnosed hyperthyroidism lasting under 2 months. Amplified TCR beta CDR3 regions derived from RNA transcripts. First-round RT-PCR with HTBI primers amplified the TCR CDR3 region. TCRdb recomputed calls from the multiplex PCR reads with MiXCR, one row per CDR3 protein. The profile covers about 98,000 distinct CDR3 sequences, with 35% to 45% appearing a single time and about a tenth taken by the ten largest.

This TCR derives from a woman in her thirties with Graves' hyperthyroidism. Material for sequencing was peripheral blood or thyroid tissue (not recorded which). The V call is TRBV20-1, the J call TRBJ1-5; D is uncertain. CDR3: CSAATWEENQPQHF. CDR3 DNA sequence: TGCAGTGCTGCCACCTGGGAGGAGAATCAGCCCCAGCATTTT.